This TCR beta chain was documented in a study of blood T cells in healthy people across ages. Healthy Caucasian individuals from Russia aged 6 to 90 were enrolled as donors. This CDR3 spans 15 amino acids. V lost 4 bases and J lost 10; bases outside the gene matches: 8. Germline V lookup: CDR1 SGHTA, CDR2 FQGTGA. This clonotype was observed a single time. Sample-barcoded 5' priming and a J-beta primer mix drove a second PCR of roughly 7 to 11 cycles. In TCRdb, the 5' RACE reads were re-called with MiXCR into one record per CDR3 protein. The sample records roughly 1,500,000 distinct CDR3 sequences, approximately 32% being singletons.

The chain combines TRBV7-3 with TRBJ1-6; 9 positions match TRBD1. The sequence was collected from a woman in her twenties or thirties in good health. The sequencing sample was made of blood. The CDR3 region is CASSSQGAPGSPLHF. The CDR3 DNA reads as TGTGCCAGCAGCTCACAGGGGGCCCCTGGGTCACCCCTCCACTTT.